A single sample gave rise to the 25 T cell receptor beta chains below, sequenced in a study of cytomegalovirus exposure and HLA in healthy donors. The PCR ran on 60 Vbeta and 13 Jbeta primers. The table came from immunoSEQ multiplex PCR; TCRdb's copy has only in-frame clones and leaves some out. In the table there are about 120,000 clones, more than 60% of which are singletons. Sequenced: PBMCs. Every receptor here comes from a man aged 40-50 years in good health and CMV-seropositive.

The count of this clone is one. V usage is TRBV4-1 and J usage is TRBJ1-2; unclear D gene. Germline V lookup: CDR1 MGHRA, CDR2 YSYEKL. The CDR3 has 11 residues. V lost 6 bases and J lost 5, with 7 bases in between. The CDR3 loop reads CASSTGYGYTF. Written as DNA, the CDR3 is TGCGCCAGCAGTACGGGGTATGGCTACACCTTC.

The V call is TRBV5-4, the J call TRBJ1-2, with 7 bases aligning to TRBD1. Germline lookup yields CDR1 SGHNT and CDR2 YYREEE (reference sequence). This CDR3 is built from 14 residues. The V gene end was trimmed by 0 bases and the J gene end by 8 bases; junction bases not matched to a gene: 7. The CDR3 loop is CASSLENRGWGYTF. The CDR3 DNA reads as TGTGCCAGCAGCTTGGAGAACAGGGGTTGGGGCTACACCTTC. Supplemented by reference TRBV5-4 and TRBJ1-2, the full variable domain reads ETGVTQSPTHLIKTRGQQVTLRCSSQSGHNTVSWYQQALGQGPQFIFQYYREEENGRGNFPPRFSGLQFPNYSSELNVNALELDDSALYLCASSLENRGWGYTFGSGTRLTVV.

The V call is TRBV5-1, the J call TRBJ2-2; 7 nucleotides line up with TRBD2. This CDR3 spans 18 amino acids. CDR1 is SGHRS and CDR2 is YFSETQ in the germline V gene. V lost 0 bases, J lost 8 bases, and 16 bases stayed unmatched. The CDR3 coding sequence is TGCGCCAGCAGCTTGGAGGGGAGAGGGGAGCTAGCGGCAGGGGAGCTGTTTTTT. Protein product: CASSLEGRGELAAGELFF.

This chain uses TRBV27 with TRBJ2-6; D call uncertain. CDR1 and CDR2 from the germline V gene are MNHEY and SMNVEV (reference sequence). V lost 3 bases and J 4 bases, leaving 7 bases between the germline ends. CDR3 length equals 14 residues. CDR3 loop: CASSLALGANVLTF. CDR3 coding DNA: TGTGCCAGCAGTTTGGCTCTGGGGGCCAACGTCCTGACTTTC.

The rearrangement joins TRBV5-6 to TRBJ2-1; maybe TRBD1 (6 bases). Per the germline V gene, CDR1 is SGHDT and CDR2 is YYEEEE. This CDR3 contains 12 residues. V lost 3 bases and J 16 bases, leaving 17 bases between the germline ends. The CDR3 region has the DNA TGTGCCAGCAGCTGGACAGCCGGGGCGGACTTCTTC. This encodes CASSWTAGADFF.

This clone was seen once. This chain links TRBV2 with TRBJ1-2, with D possibly being TRBD1 (5 bases). Deletions cut 8 bases from V and 4 bases from J, with 8 bases between. CDR1 SNHLY and CDR2 FYNNEI come from the germline V gene. The CDR3 loop spans 11 amino acids. CDR3 sequence (DNA): TGTGCCAGCGGGGGGACCTATGGCTACACCTTC. Translation: CASGGTYGYTF.

This chain uses TRBV2 with TRBJ2-5; tentatively, D is TRBD1 (6 bases). V dropped 6 bases and J dropped 4 bases, with 15 bases sitting between them. The CDR3 has 14 residues. Germline loops: CDR1 SNHLY, CDR2 FYNNEI. The chain's CDR3 is CASSDSTGLETQYF. The DNA for the CDR3 is TGTGCCAGCAGCGACTCGACAGGCTTAGAGACCCAGTACTTC.

V gene TRBV5-6 combines with J gene TRBJ2-6, with 8 bases lining up with TRBD2. The CDR3 is 16 amino acids. J gave up 2 bases and V 1 base, and 2 bases lay outside the gene matches. From germline, CDR1 is SGHDT and CDR2 YYEEEE. The CDR3 loop reads CASSLFGGAGANVLTF. In DNA form, the CDR3 reads TGTGCCAGCAGCTTGTTCGGGGGGGCTGGGGCCAACGTCCTGACTTTC.

The chain has TRBV7-2 and TRBJ1-1; TRBD1 might be the D (5 bases). Per germline, CDR1 SGHTA and CDR2 FQGNSA. V was cut by 4 bases and J by 0 bases, with 6 bases left in between. The CDR3 loop spans 13 amino acids. In DNA, the CDR3 is TGTGCCAGCAGCTCGACAGTGAACACTGAAGCTTTCTTT. As protein: CASSSTVNTEAFF.

This clone was seen more than once but under ten times. This rearrangement joins TRBV7-9 to TRBJ2-3; possible D gene TRBD2, 6 bases. The CDR3 has 17 amino acids. Trimming removed 1 base from V and 1 base from J, with 15 bases in between. Germline V gene sequence: CDR1 SEHNR, CDR2 FQNEAQ (reference sequence). For the CDR3, the DNA is TGTGCCAGCAGCTTAGACGGAGGGGTTCCAGGCACAGATACGCAGTATTTT. It specifies CASSLDGGVPGTDTQYF. The full variable domain, completed using reference TRBV7-9 and TRBJ2-3, is DTGVSQNPRHKITKRGQNVTFRCDPISEHNRLYWYRQTLGQGPEFLTYFQNEAQLEKSRLLSDRFSAERPKGSFSTLEIQRTEQGDSAMYLCASSLDGGVPGTDTQYFGPGTRLTVL.

The chain combines TRBV13 with TRBJ2-7; TRBD1 is a possible D gene (6 bases). CDR1 is PRHDT and CDR2 is FYEKMQ in the germline V gene (reference sequence). Deletions cut 4 bases from V and 2 bases from J, with 12 bases between. The CDR3 totals 14 residues. In DNA, the CDR3 is TGTGCCAGCAGCTCGAACAGGGCCACCTACGAGCAGTACTTC. As protein: CASSSNRATYEQYF.

The chain carries TRBV10-3 and TRBJ2-5; TRBD2 might be the D (5 bases). The ends were cut back, 6 bases at V and 1 base at J, with 6 bases in the middle. The CDR3 has 12 amino acids. Per the germline V gene, CDR1 is ENHRY and CDR2 is SYGVKD. CDR3 DNA sequence: TGTGCCATCAGGGACTTCCAAGAGACCCAGTACTTC. This encodes CAIRDFQETQYF.

The chain links TRBV7-8 to TRBJ1-1; 9 nucleotides align to TRBD1. J was trimmed by 1 base and V by 4 bases; bases with no gene match: 7. Germline V gives CDR1 SGHVS, CDR2 FQNEAQ. The CDR3 totals 16 residues. The CDR3 sequence is CASSYGTGRENTEAFF. CDR3 nucleotide sequence: TGTGCCAGCAGCTACGGGACAGGGAGAGAGAACACTGAAGCTTTCTTT.

CDR3 sequence reads: CASSSRTSGTTYRIDTQYF. The CDR3 DNA is TGCGCCAGCAGCTCAAGGACTAGCGGGACTACATATCGTATCGATACGCAGTATTTT. This chain uses TRBV5-1 with TRBJ2-3; 12 bases match TRBD2. The germline V gene has CDR1 SGHRS and CDR2 YFSETQ. This CDR3 has 19 residues. V lost 3 bases and J lost 6; bases outside the gene matches: 17.

The rearrangement uses TRBV2 and TRBJ2-7, with TRBD1 as a possible D gene (6 bases). CDR3 size: 12 residues. Germline CDR1 SNHLY, CDR2 FYNNEI. V lost 7 bases and J 2 bases, leaving 9 bases between the germline ends. CDR3 residues: CASKGGPYEQYF. The DNA for the CDR3 is TGTGCCAGCAAAGGGGGACCCTACGAGCAGTACTTC.

This clone was recorded a few times. The chain is built from TRBV11-2 and TRBJ1-1; 7 bases are shared with TRBD1. V dropped 1 base and J dropped 10; count of bases not matched to a gene: 9. Germline V gives CDR1 SGHAT, CDR2 FQNNGV. This CDR3 has 14 residues. The CDR3 protein is CASSLAGGGEGAFF. CDR3 DNA sequence: TGTGCCAGCAGCTTAGCAGGAGGGGGCGAGGGAGCTTTCTTT.

The chain couples TRBV30 to TRBJ2-5; possibly TRBD1 for D (6 bases). The DNA end is a closer match to TRBJ2-7, so the J assignment may be wrong. There are 14 residues in the CDR3. Germline V lookup: CDR1 GTSNPN, CDR2 SVGIG (reference sequence). The CDR3 coding sequence is TGTGCCTGGGAACCCTCATACAGGGTCTACGAGCAGTACTTC. This sequence encodes CAWEPSYRVYEQYF.

This chain joins TRBV19 and TRBJ1-5; maybe TRBD1 (5 bases). This CDR3 has 15 amino acids. CDR1 is LNHDA and CDR2 is SQIVND in the germline V gene (reference sequence). The germline V and J ends were trimmed by 5 bases and 4 bases, with 15 bases remaining between them. The CDR3 reads CASSGGDAANQPQHF. Here the CDR3 DNA reads TGTGCCAGTAGTGGGGGGGATGCGGCTAATCAGCCCCAGCATTTT.

In this sample, this clone turned up once. The chain has TRBV6-5 and TRBJ2-7; D gene uncertain. Germline V lookup: CDR1 MNHEY, CDR2 SVGAGI. V shed 6 bases and J shed 6 bases, with 12 bases lying between them. The CDR3 runs to 12 residues. The CDR3 DNA reads TGTGCCAGCAGCCAACCACCTAGCGAGCAGTACTTC. Amino acids: CASSQPPSEQYF.

CDR3 nucleotide sequence: TGCGCCAGCAGCTTACCCGGGACAGGGGCGAACGAGCAGTACTTC. This gives the protein CASSLPGTGANEQYF. This chain uses TRBV5-1 with TRBJ2-7; the match to TRBD1 covers 10 bases. Losses at the gene ends were 2 bases for V and 5 bases for J; bases not matched to a gene: 7. The CDR3 totals 15 residues. Germline V lookup: CDR1 SGHRS, CDR2 YFSETQ.

This clone is labeled medium-sized. The chain employs TRBV5-6 and TRBJ2-3; 13 nucleotides line up with TRBD2. This CDR3 region has 17 residues. The V segment lost 4 bases and the J segment 4 bases; nucleotides outside the gene matches: 9. Per the germline V gene, CDR1 is SGHDT and CDR2 is YYEEEE. The CDR3 region is CASSDGLAGAYPDTQYF. The CDR3 nucleotides read TGTGCCAGCAGCGACGGACTAGCGGGGGCCTATCCAGATACGCAGTATTTT.

This chain connects TRBV30 to TRBJ1-4; 9 bases are a match to TRBD1. The junction had 12 bases not matched to a gene; V was cut back by 4 bases and J by 0 bases. This CDR3 comprises 18 residues. From germline, CDR1 is GTSNPN and CDR2 SVGIG (reference sequence). The CDR3 nucleotides are TGTGCCTGGAAGGAGGCGGGACAGGGTACCGCAACTAATGAAAAACTGTTTTTT. It encodes CAWKEAGQGTATNEKLFF.

This clone came up once. The rearrangement uses TRBV9 and TRBJ2-1; perhaps TRBD2 as D (6 bases). The CDR3 has 15 residues. Germline loops: CDR1 SGDLS, CDR2 YYNGEE. Trimming cost V 0 bases and J 10 bases, with 17 bases left between them. CDR3 amino acids: CASSVAPSALPEQFF. The CDR3 bases are TGTGCCAGCAGCGTAGCGCCTAGCGCTCTCCCCGAGCAGTTCTTC.

A few counts support this clone. The chain recombines TRBV27 with TRBJ2-7; 10 nucleotides match TRBD1. Germline lookup yields CDR1 MNHEY and CDR2 SMNVEV (reference sequence). The trim removed 4 bases at V and 2 bases at J, leaving 5 bases unmatched. This CDR3 spans 15 amino acids. The CDR3 coding sequence is TGTGCCAGCAGTTCACCCGGGACAGGGGCCTACGAGCAGTACTTC. It is translated as CASSSPGTGAYEQYF.

The chain links TRBV6-1 to TRBJ1-1; 7 bases fit TRBD1. V shed 1 base, J shed 1 base, and the junction held 9 bases outside the gene matches. The CDR3 contains 17 residues. Germline assignment: CDR1 MNHNS and CDR2 SASEGT. The CDR3 DNA reads as TGTGCCAGCAGTGAAGGTGGGGACAGTTGGGAGAACACTGAAGCTTTCTTT. It translates to CASSEGGDSWENTEAFF.